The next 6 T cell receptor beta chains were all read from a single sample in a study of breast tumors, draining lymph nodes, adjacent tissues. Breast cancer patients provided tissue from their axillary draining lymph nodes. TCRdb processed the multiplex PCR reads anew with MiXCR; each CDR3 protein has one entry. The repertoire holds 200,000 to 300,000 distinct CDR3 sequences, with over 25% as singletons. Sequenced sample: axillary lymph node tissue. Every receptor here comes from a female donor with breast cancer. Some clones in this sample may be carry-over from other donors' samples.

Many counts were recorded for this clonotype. This chain's CDR3 is CASSLGGRVEETQYF. The DNA of the CDR3 is TGTGCCAGCAGCTTGGGCGGGAGGGTAGAAGAGACCCAGTACTTC. The J gene is TRBJ2-5, the V gene TRBV5-8; 9 bases fit TRBD2. In germline, CDR1 is SGHTS, CDR2 YDEGEE. V shed 0 bases and J 3 bases; nucleotides not matched to a gene: 3. The CDR3 totals 15 residues. Drawing the rest from reference TRBV5-8 and TRBJ2-5, the complete variable domain is EAGVTQSPTHLIKTRGQQATLRCSPISGHTSVYWYQQALGLGLQFLLWYDEGEERNRGNFPPRFSGRQFPNYSSELNVNALELEDSALYLCASSLGGRVEETQYFGPGTRLLVL.

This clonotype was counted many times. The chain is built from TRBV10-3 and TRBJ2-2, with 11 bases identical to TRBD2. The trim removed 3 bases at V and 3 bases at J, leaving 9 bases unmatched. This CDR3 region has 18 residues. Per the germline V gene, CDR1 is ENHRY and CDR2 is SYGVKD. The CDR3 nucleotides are TGTGCCATCAGTGATCCCTCGTTAGCGGGAGGGGACACCGGGGAGCTGTTTTTT. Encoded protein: CAISDPSLAGGDTGELFF.

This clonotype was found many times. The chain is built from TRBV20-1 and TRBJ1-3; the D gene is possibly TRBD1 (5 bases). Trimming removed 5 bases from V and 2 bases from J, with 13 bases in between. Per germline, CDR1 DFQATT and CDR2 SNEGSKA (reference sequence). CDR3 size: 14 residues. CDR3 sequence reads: CSAPTAIPGNTIYF. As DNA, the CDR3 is TGCAGTGCTCCGACAGCAATACCTGGAAACACCATATATTTT.

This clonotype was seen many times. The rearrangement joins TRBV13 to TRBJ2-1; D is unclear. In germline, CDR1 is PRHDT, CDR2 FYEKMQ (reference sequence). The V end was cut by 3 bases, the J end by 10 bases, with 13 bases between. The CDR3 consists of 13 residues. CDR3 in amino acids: CASSLIRGREQFF. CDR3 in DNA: TGTGCCAGCAGCTTGATTAGAGGTAGGGAGCAGTTCTTC.

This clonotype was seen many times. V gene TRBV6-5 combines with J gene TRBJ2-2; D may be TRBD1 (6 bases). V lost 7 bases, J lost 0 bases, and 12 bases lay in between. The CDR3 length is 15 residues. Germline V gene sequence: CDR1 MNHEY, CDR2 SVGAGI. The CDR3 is CASKRNRANTGELFF. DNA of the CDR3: TGTGCCAGCAAAAGGAACAGGGCGAACACCGGGGAGCTGTTTTTT.

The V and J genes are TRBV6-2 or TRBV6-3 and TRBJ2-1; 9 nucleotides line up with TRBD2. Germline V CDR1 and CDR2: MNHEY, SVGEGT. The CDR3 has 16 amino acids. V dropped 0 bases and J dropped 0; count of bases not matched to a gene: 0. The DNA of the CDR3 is TGTGCCAGCAGTTACTCGACTAGCGGCTCCTACAATGAGCAGTTCTTC. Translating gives CASSYSTSGSYNEQFF.